This T cell receptor (beta chain) stems from a study of blood T cell repertoires in COVID-19 (TCRdb year 2020). At the level of the whole study: The collaborator samples originated in the United States, Italy and Spain and spanned the acute and convalescent phases of COVID-19. The repertoires were released in a freely available public database meant as a resource for research on the immune response to SARS-CoV-2. The sample metadata nearly always contained a de-identified subject ID, COVID-19 status, age in years and sex. The dataset comprised deeply sampled blood TCRbeta repertoires from subjects exposed to, actively infected with, or recovered from COVID-19. HLA class I and class II types, where available, came from metadata supplied by the sample provider rather than from assay-based typing. The material from the prospective study consisted of cDNA or gDNA derived from T cells, B-cell-depleted T cells, or PBMCs. Samples were obtained from the ongoing ImmuneRACE study (first 160 participants) and from 1,254 subjects provided by 6 global collaborators. Beyond this particular receptor, the publication reports: How much clinical and demographic metadata was included differed by source and by participant, and the metadata was provided uncurated.

TCRbeta CDR3 regions were amplified from genomic DNA by means of the immunoSEQ Assay, a bias-controlled multiplex PCR. The authors' pipeline ran thus. Within the assay, amplification of reference gene primers was used to estimate how many nucleated cells each sample contained. To quantify the absolute abundance of each unique TCRbeta CDR3 rearrangement, sequence reads were collapsed and filtered. Productive Simpson clonality was computed per sample as the square root of Simpson's diversity index over productive rearrangements. This immuneACCESS table, as held by TCRdb, lists in-frame sequences with V and J called but not all clones. Of the missing ones, under half trace to an unresolved V gene in checked studies; the others have no known cause. The DNA gave D and trimming, while V, J and clone size come from that table. This sample lists 200,000 to 250,000 clones; 90% were detected once. Clones ranked in the top ten supply about 16% of the sample.

In regard to this clone: Its binding antigen is unknown. Per-base quality was not reported, and no clone a single base away is much larger than it.

V was cut back by 6 bases and J by 3 bases, leaving a gap of 20 bases between them. Measured from the cysteine to the phenylalanine, the CDR3 is 15 residues long. Only the CDR3 region is kept as DNA, spanning 45 bases read in frame from base 1. Reading the germline V gene gives CDR1 SQVTM and CDR2 ANQGSEA. In the prospective study, participants were roughly 18 to 89 years old, resided in 20 to 30 geographic areas of the United States, and were enrolled through a virtual design. In the prospective study, cohorts were assigned on the basis of participant-reported clinical history obtained from a screening survey and a study questionnaire. Exposed participants had been in contact with someone with a PCR-confirmed or clinician-diagnosed COVID-19 case within 2 weeks of study entry. Mobile phlebotomists in the prospective study collected whole blood, serum and a nasopharyngeal or oropharyngeal swab from every participant. Prospective study participants could optionally give additional blood draws and questionnaires over a roughly 2-month period. Before DNA extraction, prospective study blood samples were shipped either frozen or at room temperature.

Here the chain combines TRBV29-1 and TRBJ1-1; D gene: possibly TRBD1, on 5 matching bases. Sequencing was performed on PBMCs or T cells enriched from blood (not recorded which). This receptor was obtained from a man aged 25 to 40 who had been exposed to COVID-19. The CDR3 has the sequence CSVTAGRGGDTEAFF. The DNA reads TGCAGCGTCACCGCCGGTCGGGGGGGAGACACTGAAGCTTTCTTT.